This TCR beta chain derives from a study of TIL therapy for anti-PD-1-resistant metastatic lung cancer. This clone has just a few counts. Time point defined: pre-treatment sample, taken before nivolumab and TIL therapy. Most excised metastases sampled were pleural nodules or supraclavicular lymph nodes. Patients were adults with stage 4 NSCLC. The immunoSEQ assay was v3. Libraries were prepared by immunoSEQ multiplex PCR; TCRdb keeps only in-frame clonotypes and omits some of them. The table includes approximately 12,000 clones, 50% to 75% detected once. Germline V gene sequence: CDR1 SGHTA, CDR2 FQGTGA. The length of the CDR3 is 16 residues. Germline trimming cut 7 bases from V and 6 bases from J; bases unmatched to any gene: 15.

The chain couples TRBV7-3 to TRBJ1-5; 7 bases match TRBD1. The sequences come from tumor tissue, collected at baseline. The TCR sequence derives from a person aged 25 to 85 with non-small cell lung cancer. The CDR3 loop is CASISRPGTVGQPQHF. In DNA form, the CDR3 reads TGTGCCAGCATCTCCCGGCCCGGGACAGTTGGTCAGCCCCAGCATTTT.